This T cell receptor (beta chain) appears in the sequencing data of a study of graft-versus-host responses after intestinal transplantation. Overall study context: Anti-thymocyte globulin served as induction for all recipients, who then took tacrolimus and steroids for approximately three years. Notes on the study in general: Researchers found GvH clones in recipient marrow, and some showed up first in ileum or blood.

A note on this clone: Its antigen is undetermined.

TCRdb's copy holds only in-frame clones and misses some; the assay was immunoSEQ multiplex PCR. Found here are some 79,000 clones, roughly 89% of them singletons; the top ten hold under 0.4%. Sequenced here: unstimulated CD4+ T cells sorted from spleen or lymph node cells, sampled before intestinal transplant. This TCR came from a human donor who received an intestinal transplant.

The CDR3 DNA reads TGTGCCAGCAGCCTCGTGATGGGACAGGGGGTAGATACGCAGTATTTT. This translates into CASSLVMGQGVDTQYF. The V call is TRBV28, the J call TRBJ2-3, with 11 nucleotides matching TRBD1. The CDR3 consists of 16 residues. The junction had 10 bases not matched to a gene; V was cut back by 6 bases and J by 5 bases. Looked up from germline, CDR1 is MDHEN and CDR2 is SYDVKM.